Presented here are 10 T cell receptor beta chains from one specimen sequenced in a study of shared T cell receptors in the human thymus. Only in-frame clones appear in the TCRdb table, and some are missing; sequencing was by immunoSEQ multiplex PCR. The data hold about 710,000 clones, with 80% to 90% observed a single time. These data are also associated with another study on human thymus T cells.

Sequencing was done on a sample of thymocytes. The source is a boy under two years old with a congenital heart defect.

The CDR3 DNA sequence: TGTGCCAGCAGTACTCCTACAGGGTACACTGAAGCTTTCTTT. This codes for CASSTPTGYTEAFF. The gene calls are TRBV6-5 and TRBJ1-1; the D gene is possibly TRBD1 (6 bases). V lost 5 bases to trimming and J lost 3 bases, with 13 bases between them. The length of the CDR3 is 14 residues. Germline V gene lookup returns CDR1 MNHEY and CDR2 SVGAGI.

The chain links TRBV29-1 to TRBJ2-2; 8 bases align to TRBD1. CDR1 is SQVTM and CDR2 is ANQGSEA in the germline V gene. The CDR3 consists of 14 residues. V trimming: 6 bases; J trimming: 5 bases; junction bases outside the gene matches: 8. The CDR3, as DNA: TGCAGCGTGGCCGGACAGGGCTGGACCGGGGAGCTGTTTTTT. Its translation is CSVAGQGWTGELFF.

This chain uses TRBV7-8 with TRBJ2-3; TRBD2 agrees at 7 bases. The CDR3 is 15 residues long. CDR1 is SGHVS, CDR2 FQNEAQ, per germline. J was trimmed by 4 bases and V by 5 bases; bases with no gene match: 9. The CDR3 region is CASSPFGGSADTQYF. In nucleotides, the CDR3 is TGTGCCAGCAGCCCCTTCGGCGGGAGCGCAGATACGCAGTATTTT.

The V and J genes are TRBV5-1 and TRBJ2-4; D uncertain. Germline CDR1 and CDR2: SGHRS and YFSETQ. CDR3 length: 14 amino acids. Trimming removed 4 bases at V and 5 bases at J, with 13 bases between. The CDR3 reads CASSPGNLENIQYF. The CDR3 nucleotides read TGCGCCAGCAGCCCAGGAAATCTTGAAAACATTCAGTACTTC.

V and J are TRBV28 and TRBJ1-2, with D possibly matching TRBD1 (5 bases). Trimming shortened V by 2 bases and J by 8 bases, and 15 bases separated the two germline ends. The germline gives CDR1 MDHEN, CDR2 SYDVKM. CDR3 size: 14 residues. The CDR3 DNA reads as TGTGCCAGCAGTTTAACGCAAGGAGGGGTCGGCTACACCTTC. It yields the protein CASSLTQGGVGYTF.

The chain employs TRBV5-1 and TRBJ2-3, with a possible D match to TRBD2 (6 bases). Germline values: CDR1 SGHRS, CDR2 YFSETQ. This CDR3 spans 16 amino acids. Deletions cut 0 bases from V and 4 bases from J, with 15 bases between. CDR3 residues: CASSLGGTPAADTQYF. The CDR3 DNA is TGCGCCAGCAGCTTGGGGGGGACTCCTGCTGCAGATACGCAGTATTTT.

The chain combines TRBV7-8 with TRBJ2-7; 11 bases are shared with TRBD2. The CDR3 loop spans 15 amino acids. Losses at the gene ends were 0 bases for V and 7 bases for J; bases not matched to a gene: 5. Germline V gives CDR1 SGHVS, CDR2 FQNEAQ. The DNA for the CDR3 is TGTGCCAGCAGCTTAGCTAGCGGGAGGGCGGGGGAGCAGTACTTC. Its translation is CASSLASGRAGEQYF.

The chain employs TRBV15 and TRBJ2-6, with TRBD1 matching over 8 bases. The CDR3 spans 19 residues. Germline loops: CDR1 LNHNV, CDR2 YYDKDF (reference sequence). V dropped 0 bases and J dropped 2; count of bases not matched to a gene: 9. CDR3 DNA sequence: TGTGCCACCAGCAGAGATGGGGACAGGACAATAACTGGGGCCAACGTCCTGACTTTC. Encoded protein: CATSRDGDRTITGANVLTF.

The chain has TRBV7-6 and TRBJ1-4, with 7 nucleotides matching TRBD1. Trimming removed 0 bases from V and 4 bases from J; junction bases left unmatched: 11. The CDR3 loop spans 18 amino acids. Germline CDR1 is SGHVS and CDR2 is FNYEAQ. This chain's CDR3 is CASSLAPFGQGGNEKLFF. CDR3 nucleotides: TGTGCCAGCAGCTTAGCGCCTTTCGGGCAGGGGGGTAATGAAAAACTGTTTTTT. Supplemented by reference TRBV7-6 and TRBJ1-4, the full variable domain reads GAGVSQSPRYKVTKRGQDVALRCDPISGHVSLYWYRQALGQGPEFLTYFNYEAQQDKSGLPNDRFSAERPEGSISTLTIQRTEQRDSAMYRCASSLAPFGQGGNEKLFFGSGTQLSVL.

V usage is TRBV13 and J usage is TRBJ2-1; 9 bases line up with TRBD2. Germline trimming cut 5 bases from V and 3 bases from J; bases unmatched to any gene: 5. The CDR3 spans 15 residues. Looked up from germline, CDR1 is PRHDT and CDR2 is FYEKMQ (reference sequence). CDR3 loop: CASSPRRGGYNEQFF. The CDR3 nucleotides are TGTGCCAGCAGCCCCCGGCGGGGGGGCTACAATGAGCAGTTCTTC.